This TCR beta chain was captured in a study of metastatic and nonmetastatic thyroid tumors. Background on the study: Repertoires were compared across blood and tumor or nodule tissue from malignant and benign thyroid patients.

All patients were treatment-naive before thyroid surgery. The sample holds many counts of this clone. Its antigen is not identified. Study-wide results and caveats: Reportedly, malignant thyroid tumors had significantly higher TCR beta diversity than benign nodules, in blood and tumor.

Authors' analysis steps: CDR3 differences across clinicopathological groups were used to build a distant-metastasis classifier for papillary thyroid cancer. MiXCR was used by TCRdb to re-call the PCR reads. TCRdb, not the authors, supplied the V and J calls. The data contain nearly 35,000 clones, over 15% of them singletons. The CDR3 runs to 14 residues. Germline V gene sequence: CDR1 WNHNN, CDR2 SYGVQD (reference sequence). With V trimmed by 6 bases and J by 5 bases, 5 bases remained unmatched. This chain links TRBV10-1 with TRBJ2-1, with 9 positions matching TRBD1. The source of this sequence is a female donor with papillary thyroid cancer or a benign thyroid nodule (not recorded which). Some clones in this sample may be carry-over from other donors' samples. The material sequenced was blood. The CDR3: CASRAGTGNNEQFF. The CDR3 DNA reads as TGCGCCAGCAGAGCCGGGACAGGGAACAATGAGCAGTTCTTC.